These 3 T cell receptor beta chains share one sample of origin, sequenced in a study of naive and memory T cell subsets. The beta constant-region primer was an equimolar mix of two oligonucleotides covering TRBC1 and TRBC2. TCRdb used MiXCR to reprocess the UMI-ligation and nested PCR reads, holding one entry per CDR3 protein. The table has some 83,000 distinct CDR3 sequences, 13% seen once; the top ten hold 0.9% to 1%. Sequencing was carried out using central memory CD4+ T cells from blood. The receptors were gathered from a human donor in good health.

This clonotype was observed at least ten times. The CDR3 reads CSASNALGGAEQKAFF. CDR3 sequence (DNA): TGCAGTGCTAGCAACGCACTGGGAGGGGCTGAACAAAAAGCTTTCTTT. The V gene is TRBV20-1, the J gene TRBJ1-1; perhaps TRBD1 as D (5 bases). V was cut by 3 bases and J by 9 bases, with 26 bases left in between. The germline V gene has CDR1 DFQATT and CDR2 SNEGSKA (reference sequence). The CDR3 contains 16 residues.

This clonotype is medium-sized by share. J is TRBJ2-3 and V is TRBV20-1; 8 bases are shared with TRBD2. V was pared by 3 bases and J by 3 bases, with 14 bases of the junction left unmatched. The CDR3 runs 17 residues. Germline assignment: CDR1 DFQATT and CDR2 SNEGSKA (reference sequence). The CDR3 DNA reads as TGCAGTGCTAGTCCACGCAGGAGGAGCGGGAGTACAGATACGCAGTATTTT. Translating it yields CSASPRRRSGSTDTQYF.

The gene calls are TRBV10-3 and TRBJ2-5; 13 bases align to TRBD2. This CDR3 comprises 16 residues. J gave up 1 base and V 9 bases, and 8 bases lay outside the gene matches. The V gene's germline CDR1 is ENHRY and CDR2 SYGVKD. CDR3: CAMGTSGTGGQETQYF. CDR3 nucleotides: TGTGCCATGGGGACTAGCGGGACGGGAGGCCAAGAGACCCAGTACTTC.